This T cell receptor beta chain was recorded in a study of cytomegalovirus exposure and HLA in healthy donors. As concerns this clone: Its antigen is not identified.

Amplification used 60 Vbeta primers and 13 Jbeta primers. Here immunoSEQ multiplex PCR was the method, and the copy in TCRdb shows in-frame clones only, minus some. The repertoire has more than 130,000 clones, 77% of them found once; the top ten carry nearly 5%. The study, taken as a whole, reports: TCR beta chains associated with HLA were, in a later analysis, more clonally expanded than equally common others.

CDR3 size: 13 residues. The receptor comes from a woman in her forties or fifties in good health and CMV-seronegative. Sequenced: PBMCs. The genes are TRBV21-1 and TRBJ1-6; the D call in the table, TRBD1, was not verified against the DNA. TRBV21-1 is marked as a pseudogene. CDR3 sequence (DNA): TGTGCCAGCAGCCACAGGGCCGAGTCACCCCTCCACTTT. Translated, it gives CASSHRAESPLHF.